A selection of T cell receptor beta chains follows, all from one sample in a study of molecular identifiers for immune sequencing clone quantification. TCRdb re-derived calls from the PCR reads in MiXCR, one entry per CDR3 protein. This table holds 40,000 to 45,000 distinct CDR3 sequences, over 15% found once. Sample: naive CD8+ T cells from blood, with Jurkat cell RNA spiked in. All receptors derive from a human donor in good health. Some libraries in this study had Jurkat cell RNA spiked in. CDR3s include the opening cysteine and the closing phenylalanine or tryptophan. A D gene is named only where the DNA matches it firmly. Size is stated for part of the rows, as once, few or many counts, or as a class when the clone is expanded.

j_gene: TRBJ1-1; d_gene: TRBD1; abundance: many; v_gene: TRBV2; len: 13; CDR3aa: CASTGQGLTEAFF; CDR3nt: TGTGCCAGCACCGGACAGGGGCTCACTGAAGCTTTCTTT
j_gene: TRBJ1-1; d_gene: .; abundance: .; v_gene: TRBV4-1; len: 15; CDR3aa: CASSQVSSGDNEAFF; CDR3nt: TGCGCCAGCAGCCAAGTCTCCTCGGGGGACAATGAAGCTTTCTTT
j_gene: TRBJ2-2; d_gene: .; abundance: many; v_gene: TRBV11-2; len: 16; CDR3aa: CASSLAPGAGTGELFF; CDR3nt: TGTGCCAGCAGCTTAGCGCCGGGGGCGGGCACCGGGGAGCTGTTTTTT
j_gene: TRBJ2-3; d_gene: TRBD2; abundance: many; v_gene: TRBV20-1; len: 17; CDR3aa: CSARSYGASGGPDTQYF; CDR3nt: TGCAGTGCTAGATCCTACGGCGCTAGCGGAGGGCCTGATACGCAGTATTTT
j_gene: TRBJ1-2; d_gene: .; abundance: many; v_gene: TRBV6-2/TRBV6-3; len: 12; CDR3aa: CASSPTASGYTF; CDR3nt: TGTGCCAGCAGCCCGACAGCGTCCGGCTACACCTTC
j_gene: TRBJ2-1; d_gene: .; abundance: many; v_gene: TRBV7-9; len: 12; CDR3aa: CASSRTVVEQFF; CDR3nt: TGTGCCAGCAGCCGGACAGTTGTTGAGCAGTTCTTC
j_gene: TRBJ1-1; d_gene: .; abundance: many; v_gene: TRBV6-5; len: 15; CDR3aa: CASTYGVGGLTEAFF; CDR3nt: TGTGCCAGCACCTACGGGGTTGGGGGCCTTACTGAAGCTTTCTTT
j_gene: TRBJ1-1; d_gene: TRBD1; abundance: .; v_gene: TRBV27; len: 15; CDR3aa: CASSTDRDPQERAFF; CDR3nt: TGTGCCAGCTCCACCGACAGGGATCCTCAAGAGCGGGCTTTCTTT
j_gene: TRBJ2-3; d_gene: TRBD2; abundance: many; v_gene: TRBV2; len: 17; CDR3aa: CASSRLAERPGTDTQYF; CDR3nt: TGTGCCAGCAGTAGACTAGCGGAAAGACCGGGCACAGATACGCAGTATTTT
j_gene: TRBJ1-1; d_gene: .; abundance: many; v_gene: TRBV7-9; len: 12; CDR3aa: CASSLYSAEAFF; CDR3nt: TGTGCCAGCAGCTTATACTCAGCTGAAGCTTTCTTT
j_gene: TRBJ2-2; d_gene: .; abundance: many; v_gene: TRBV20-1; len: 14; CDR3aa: CSARPTGPTGELFF; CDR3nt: TGCAGTGCTAGACCCACAGGGCCCACCGGGGAGCTGTTTTTT
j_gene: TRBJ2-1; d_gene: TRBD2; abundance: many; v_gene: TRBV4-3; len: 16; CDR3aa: CASSHSRLASYNEQFF; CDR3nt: TGCGCCAGCAGCCATTCCAGACTAGCCTCCTACAATGAGCAGTTCTTC
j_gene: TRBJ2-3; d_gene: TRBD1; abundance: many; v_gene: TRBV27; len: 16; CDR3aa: CASSFLGGFVTDTQYF; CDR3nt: TGTGCCAGCAGTTTCCTAGGGGGCTTCGTAACAGATACGCAGTATTTT
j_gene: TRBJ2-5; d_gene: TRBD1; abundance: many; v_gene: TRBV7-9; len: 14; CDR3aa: CASSYPGGAETQYF; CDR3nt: TGTGCCAGCAGCTATCCAGGGGGCGCGGAGACCCAGTACTTC
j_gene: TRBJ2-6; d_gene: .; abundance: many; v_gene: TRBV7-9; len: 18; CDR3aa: CASSIGGTPFSGANVLTF; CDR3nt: TGTGCCAGCAGCATAGGCGGGACACCGTTCTCTGGGGCCAACGTCCTGACTTTC
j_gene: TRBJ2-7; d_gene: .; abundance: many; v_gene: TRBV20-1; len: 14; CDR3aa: CSARVAGWGLEQYF; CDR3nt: TGCAGTGCTAGAGTGGCCGGATGGGGCTTGGAGCAGTACTTC
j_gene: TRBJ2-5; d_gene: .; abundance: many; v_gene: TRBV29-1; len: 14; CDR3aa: CSVGTRNFQETQYF; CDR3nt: TGCAGCGTTGGGACGAGAAATTTCCAAGAGACCCAGTACTTC
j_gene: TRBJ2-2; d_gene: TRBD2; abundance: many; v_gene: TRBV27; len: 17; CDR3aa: CASSFSRGGGLTGELFF; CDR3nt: TGTGCCAGCAGTTTCTCTCGGGGGGGAGGCCTCACCGGGGAGCTGTTTTTT
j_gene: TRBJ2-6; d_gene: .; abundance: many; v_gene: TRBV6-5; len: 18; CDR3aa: CASSYSPGDLSGANVLTF; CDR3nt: TGTGCCAGCAGTTACTCCCCAGGGGACTTGTCCGGGGCCAACGTCCTGACTTTC
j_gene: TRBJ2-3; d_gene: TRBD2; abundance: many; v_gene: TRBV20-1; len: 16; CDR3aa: CSAGLAGGYVTDTQYF; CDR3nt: TGCAGTGCGGGACTAGCGGGGGGCTACGTCACAGATACGCAGTATTTT
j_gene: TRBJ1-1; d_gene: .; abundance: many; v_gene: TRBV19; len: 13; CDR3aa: CASSIRLNTEAFF; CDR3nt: TGTGCCAGTAGTATCAGATTGAACACTGAAGCTTTCTTT
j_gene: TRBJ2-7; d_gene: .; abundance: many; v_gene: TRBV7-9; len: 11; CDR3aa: CASSSYYEQYF; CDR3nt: TGTGCCAGCAGCTCTTATTACGAGCAGTACTTC
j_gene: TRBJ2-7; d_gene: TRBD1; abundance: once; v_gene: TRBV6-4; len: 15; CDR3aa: CASGDAGTGGYEQYF; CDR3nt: TGTGCCAGCGGTGATGCGGGGACAGGGGGCTATGAACAGTACTTC
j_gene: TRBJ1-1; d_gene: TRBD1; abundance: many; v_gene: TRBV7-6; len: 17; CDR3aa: CASSLNRDSASDTEAFF; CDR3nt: TGTGCCAGCTCACTTAACCGGGACAGTGCCTCAGACACTGAAGCTTTCTTT
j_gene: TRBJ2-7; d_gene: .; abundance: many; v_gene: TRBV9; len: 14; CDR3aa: CASSVAVSGYEQYF; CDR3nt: TGTGCCAGCAGCGTAGCGGTGTCAGGCTACGAGCAGTACTTC
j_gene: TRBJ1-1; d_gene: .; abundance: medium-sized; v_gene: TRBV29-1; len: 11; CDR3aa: CSVVVNTEAFF; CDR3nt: TGCAGCGTTGTGGTGAACACTGAAGCTTTCTTT